This TCR beta chain comes out of a study of blood T cells in healthy people across ages. Points from the study as a whole: Unsorted PBMCs blocked a conclusive comparison of naive and antigen-experienced cells.

Of note for this clonotype: No antigen is known for it.

CDR1 is MNHEY and CDR2 is SVGAGI in the germline V gene. The CDR3 length is 14 residues. V trimming: 4 bases; J trimming: 5 bases; junction bases outside the gene matches: 7. Each sample yielded at least 6 million isolated PBMCs. Then a second PCR, running roughly 7 to 11 cycles, was carried out with a sample-barcoded 5' primer and a J-beta primer mix. All cDNA molecules were each tagged by a template-switch adaptor with 12 random nucleotides. Each sample yielded at least 2.5 million CDR3-containing paired-end reads. TCRdb used MiXCR to reprocess the 5' RACE reads, holding one entry per CDR3 protein. This sample has around 800,000 distinct CDR3 sequences; roughly 60% occur once, and the top ten carry roughly a quarter.

This chain uses TRBV6-5 with TRBJ1-2; 7 bases map to TRBD1. Sequences were obtained from blood. The clonotype comes from a man in his thirties or forties in good health. CDR3 protein: CASSSAGGGYGYTF. The CDR3 DNA reads as TGTGCCAGCAGTTCCGCAGGGGGAGGGTATGGCTACACCTTC.